The TCR beta chain under discussion was sequenced for a study of T cell repertoires in cytomegalovirus infection. Study information: Indicated by public TCR beta signatures were CMV infection and matching HLA type.

As for this clonotype: Its antigen is unknown.

Each CDR3 protein gets one entry after TCRdb re-called the reads with MiXCR. The table lists fewer than 350,000 distinct CDR3 sequences, around a sixth of them singletons, with about 12% in the top ten. General observations from the study: Individuals carrying CMV plus the relevant HLA were identified by cumulative frequency of public TCR beta families.

Losses at the gene ends were 2 bases for V and 5 bases for J; bases not matched to a gene: 8. The CDR3 extends over 16 amino acids. Per the germline V gene, CDR1 is MDHEN and CDR2 is SYDVKM. This TCR was recovered from a human donor in good health (CMV status not recorded). Some clones in this sample may be carry-over from other donors' samples. Sequencing was carried out using PBMCs. This sequence joins TRBV28 and TRBJ2-3; 9 bases agree with TRBD2. The CDR3 loop reads CASSLELSGGEDTQYF. The DNA for the CDR3 is TGTGCCAGCAGTTTAGAGCTTAGCGGGGGTGAAGATACGCAGTATTTT.